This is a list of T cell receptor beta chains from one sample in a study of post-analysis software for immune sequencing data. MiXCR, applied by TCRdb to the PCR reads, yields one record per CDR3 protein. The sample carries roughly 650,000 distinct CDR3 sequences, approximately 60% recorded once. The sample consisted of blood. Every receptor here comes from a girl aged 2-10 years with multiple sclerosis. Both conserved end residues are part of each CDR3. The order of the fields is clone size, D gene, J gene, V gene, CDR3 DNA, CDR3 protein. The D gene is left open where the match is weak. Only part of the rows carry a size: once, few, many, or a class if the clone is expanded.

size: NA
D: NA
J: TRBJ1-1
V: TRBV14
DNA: TGTGCCAGCAGCCAAAAAGGGGAGCGGACCATGAACACTGAAGCTTTCTTT
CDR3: CASSQKGERTMNTEAFF

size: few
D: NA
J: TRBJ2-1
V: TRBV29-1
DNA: TGCAGCGCGACTAGGGCCAATGAGCAGTTCTTC
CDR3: CSATRANEQFF

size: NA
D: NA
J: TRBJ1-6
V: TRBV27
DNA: TGTGCCAGCAGTTTTTGGACGACTTCACCCCTCCACTTT
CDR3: CASSFWTTSPLHF

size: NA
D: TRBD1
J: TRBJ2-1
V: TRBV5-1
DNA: TGCGCTTCGGGACAGGGCTACAATGAGCAGTTCTTC
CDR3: CASGQGYNEQFF

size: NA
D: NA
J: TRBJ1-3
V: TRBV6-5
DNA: TGTGCCAGCAGGGATAGGGGCTCTGGGAACACCATATATTTT
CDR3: CASRDRGSGNTIYF

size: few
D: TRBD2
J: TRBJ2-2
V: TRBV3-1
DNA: TGTGCCAGCAGCCAAGGGGCTAGCGGGGCCACCGGGGAGCTGTTTTTT
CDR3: CASSQGASGATGELFF

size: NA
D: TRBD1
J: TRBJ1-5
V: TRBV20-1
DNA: TGCAGTGCGACCCGGACAGGGTCGGGTCAGCCCCAGCATTTT
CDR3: CSATRTGSGQPQHF

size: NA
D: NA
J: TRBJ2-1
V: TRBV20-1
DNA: TGCAGTGCTGAACCCCCCGGGGGCCGAAATGAGCAGTTCTTC
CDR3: CSAEPPGGRNEQFF

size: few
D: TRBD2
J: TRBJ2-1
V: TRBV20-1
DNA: TGCAGTGCCACGCCGACTAGCGGGAGCTACAATGAGCAGTTCTTC
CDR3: CSATPTSGSYNEQFF

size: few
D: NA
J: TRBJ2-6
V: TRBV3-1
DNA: TGTGCCAGCAGCCAAGATGGAGGAATTGCTGGGGCCAACGTCCTGACTTTC
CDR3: CASSQDGGIAGANVLTF

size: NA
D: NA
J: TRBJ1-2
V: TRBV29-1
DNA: TGCAGCGTACTCAGGGAGACCTATGGCTACACCTTC
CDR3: CSVLRETYGYTF

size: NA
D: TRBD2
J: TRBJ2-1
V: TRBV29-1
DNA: TGCAGCGTTGAAGGAGCGGGATCCTACAATGAGCAGTTCTTC
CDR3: CSVEGAGSYNEQFF

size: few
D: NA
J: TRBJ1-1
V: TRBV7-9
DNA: TGTGCCAGCAGCTTAGAGGGTATAGCTTTCTTT
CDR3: CASSLEGIAFF

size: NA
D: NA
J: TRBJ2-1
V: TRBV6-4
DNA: TGTGCCAGCAGTGAGGACACCTACAATGAGCAGTTCTTC
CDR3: CASSEDTYNEQFF

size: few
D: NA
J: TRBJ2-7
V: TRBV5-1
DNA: TGCGCCAGCAGCTTGGACCAGGGTACCTACTACGAGCAGTACTTC
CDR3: CASSLDQGTYYEQYF

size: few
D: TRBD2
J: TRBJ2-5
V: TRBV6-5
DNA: TGTGCCAGCAGTTACAGGGCTAGCGGGGGGGCTAGGAGAGAGACCCAGTACTTC
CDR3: CASSYRASGGARRETQYF

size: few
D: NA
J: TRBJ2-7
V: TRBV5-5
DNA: TGTGCCAGCAGCTTGAGACACCTCGCCGGGGACTACGAGCAGTACTTC
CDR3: CASSLRHLAGDYEQYF

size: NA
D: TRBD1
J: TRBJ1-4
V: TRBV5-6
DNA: TGTGCCAGCAGCTCCGAACAGGGGAAACTGTTTTTT
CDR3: CASSSEQGKLFF

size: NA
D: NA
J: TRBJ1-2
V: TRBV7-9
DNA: TGTGCCAGCAGCTTGGAAGCTAACTATGGCTACACCTTC
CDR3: CASSLEANYGYTF

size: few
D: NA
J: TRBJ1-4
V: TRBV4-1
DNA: TGCGCCAGCAGCCAAGATCCGACAGTACGACTGTTTTTT
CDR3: CASSQDPTVRLFF

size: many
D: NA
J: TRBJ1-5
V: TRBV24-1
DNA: TGTGCCACCAGCGCGTATAGCAATCAGCCCCAGCATTTT
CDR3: CATSAYSNQPQHF